This T cell receptor (beta chain) was sequenced for a study of blood T cell repertoires in COVID-19. Germline V gives CDR1 LNHDA, CDR2 SQIVND (reference sequence). The CDR3 totals 13 residues. V lost 3 bases, J lost 4 bases, and 1 base stayed unmatched. As handled by the study authors: Amplifying reference gene primers gave estimates of nucleated cell counts. Method: immunoSEQ multiplex PCR; TCRdb's copy keeps in-frame clones and lacks some. V and J calls and clone size are given by that table; D and trimming were obtained from the DNA. The data hold 140,000 to 150,000 clones, with roughly 90% observed a single time.

Source material: PBMCs or T cells enriched from blood (not recorded which). The chain uses TRBV19 and TRBJ2-3, with TRBD1 matching over 7 bases. The receptor was derived from a woman younger than 45 with acute COVID-19. DNA for the CDR3: TGTGCCAGTAGTATTCAGGGGGCAGATACGCAGTATTTT. Protein sequence: CASSIQGADTQYF.